The 20 T cell receptor beta chains below were found in one sample sequenced in a study of blood T cell repertoires in COVID-19. Using immunoSEQ multiplex PCR, the repertoire was profiled, and TCRdb retains in-frame clones only, with some absent. The sample records 130,000 to 150,000 clones, almost 90% being singletons. The sequencing sample was made of peripheral blood. Receptor source: a human donor in a cohort sampled during active COVID-19.

The V call is TRBV19, the J call TRBJ2-1; D is possibly TRBD1 (8 bases). Between the trimmed V and J ends, which lost 0 bases and 6 bases, there was a span of 21 bases. Germline CDR1 is LNHDA and CDR2 is SQIVND (reference sequence). This CDR3 is 18 amino acids long. The CDR3 nucleotides are TGTGCCAGTAGTATAGACTCGGGGGGCAGGGGGCTGTTCAATGAGCAGTTCTTC. Residues: CASSIDSGGRGLFNEQFF.

This clone was recorded only once. The V call is TRBV7-3, the J call TRBJ2-3, with a weak D call TRBD2 (5 bases). Between the trimmed V and J ends, which lost 2 bases and 2 bases, there was a span of 11 bases. The CDR3 sequence is 15 residues long. Germline values: CDR1 SGHTA, CDR2 FQGTGA. The chain's CDR3 is CASSLGPGITDTQYF. In DNA, the CDR3 is TGTGCCAGCAGCTTAGGTCCGGGGATCACAGATACGCAGTATTTT.

This chain joins TRBV3-1 (or the pseudogene TRBV3-2) and TRBJ2-1; 11 bases fit TRBD2. The V gene's germline CDR1 is LGHDT and CDR2 YNNKEL (reference sequence). The CDR3 is 18 residues long. With 0 bases clipped from V and 1 base from J, the junction kept 5 bases outside the gene matches. CDR3 region: CASSQELAGELSYNEQFF. The CDR3 DNA sequence: TGTGCCAGCAGCCAAGAACTAGCGGGGGAGCTATCCTACAATGAGCAGTTCTTC.

V gene TRBV15 combines with J gene TRBJ2-1, with 7 nucleotides matching TRBD1. Germline V gene sequence: CDR1 LNHNV, CDR2 YYDKDF (reference sequence). The CDR3 consists of 15 residues. J was trimmed by 4 bases and V by 8 bases; bases with no gene match: 11. The CDR3 nucleotides read TGTGCCACCTCCCGAAGGGGCAGGGGGTACAATGAGCAGTTCTTC. Translated, it gives CATSRRGRGYNEQFF.

The V and J genes are TRBV6-5 and TRBJ1-5; TRBD1 aligns across 9 bases. CDR1 is MNHEY, CDR2 SVGAGI, per germline. V shed 2 bases and J 5 bases; nucleotides not matched to a gene: 7. The CDR3 length is 16 residues. The CDR3 DNA sequence: TGTGCCAGCAGTTACGCCGGGACAGGGAGTCATCAGCCCCAGCATTTT. Protein sequence: CASSYAGTGSHQPQHF.

The chain carries TRBV29-1 and TRBJ1-1; 8 positions agree with TRBD1. The germline gives CDR1 SQVTM, CDR2 ANQGSEA. The CDR3 covers 13 residues. V trimming: 0 bases; J trimming: 7 bases; junction bases outside the gene matches: 4. CDR3 protein: CSVEEGTGNEAFF. DNA for the CDR3: TGCAGCGTTGAAGAGGGGACAGGCAATGAAGCTTTCTTT.

The chain recombines TRBV6-2 or TRBV6-3 with TRBJ2-2; 10 positions agree with TRBD1. The V and J ends lost 5 bases and 3 bases, in that order; junction bases with no gene match: 18. The CDR3 loop spans 20 amino acids. Germline CDR1 reads MNHEY; CDR2 reads SVGEGT. The chain's CDR3 is CASSPQATGGVFKDTGELFF. DNA of the CDR3: TGTGCCAGCAGTCCCCAAGCGACAGGGGGCGTTTTTAAGGACACCGGGGAGCTGTTTTTT.

The chain joins TRBV7-8 to TRBJ2-5; 8 bases agree with TRBD2. Unmatched junction bases numbered 7, after V lost 4 bases and J lost 0 bases. From germline, CDR1 is SGHVS and CDR2 FQNEAQ. CDR3 length: 16 amino acids. CDR3 region: CASSSGLAWYQETQYF. The CDR3, as DNA: TGTGCCAGCAGCTCCGGACTAGCTTGGTACCAAGAGACCCAGTACTTC.

The chain links TRBV6-2 or TRBV6-3 to TRBJ1-1, with 9 bases lining up with TRBD1. This CDR3 has 12 residues. The V gene end was trimmed by 6 bases and the J gene end by 8 bases; junction bases not matched to a gene: 4. The germline gives CDR1 MNHEY, CDR2 SVGEGT. CDR3 protein: CASSSGTGEAFF. In DNA, the CDR3 is TGTGCCAGCAGCTCCGGGACAGGGGAAGCTTTCTTT.

The rearrangement uses TRBV5-1 and TRBJ2-5, with D possibly matching TRBD1 (6 bases). Germline V gene data show CDR1 as SGHRS and CDR2 as YFSETQ. V was clipped by 0 bases and J by 4 bases, with 10 bases between them. The CDR3 contains 14 residues. The CDR3 DNA reads as TGCGCCAGCAGCTTGGTCGCCAGGGGAGAGACCCAGTACTTC. Translation gives CASSLVARGETQYF.

The chain links TRBV5-8 to TRBJ2-7; 8 bases are shared with TRBD1. V shed 4 bases, J shed 2 bases, and the junction held 5 bases outside the gene matches. Germline values: CDR1 SGHTS, CDR2 YDEGEE. The CDR3 has 14 residues. The DNA for the CDR3 is TGTGCCAGCAGCCGGAAGGACAGGGCCTACGAGCAGTACTTC. This encodes CASSRKDRAYEQYF.

The chain links TRBV9 to TRBJ1-2, with D unclear. The germline V gene has CDR1 SGDLS and CDR2 YYNGEE. This CDR3 has 12 residues. Trimming took off 3 bases at V and 4 bases at J, with 7 bases between the two ends. The CDR3 reads CASSAGIYGYTF. In DNA, the CDR3 is TGTGCCAGCAGCGCAGGCATCTATGGCTACACCTTC.

J is TRBJ1-5 and V is TRBV12-3 or TRBV12-4; D ambiguous. The V end was cut by 5 bases, the J end by 10 bases, with 9 bases between. This CDR3 spans 11 amino acids. The DNA of the CDR3 is TGTGCCAGCAGTCTCGGCGGCCCCCAGCATTTT. As protein: CASSLGGPQHF.

The CDR3 nucleotides are TGTGCCAGCAGTTCCGACAGGGGCCCTGGAAACACCATATATTTT. This gives the protein CASSSDRGPGNTIYF. The chain couples TRBV28 to TRBJ1-3; 8 bases map to TRBD1. Germline CDR1 is MDHEN and CDR2 is SYDVKM. The V segment lost 4 bases and the J segment 2 bases; nucleotides outside the gene matches: 4. The CDR3 loop spans 15 amino acids.

This rearrangement joins TRBV11-3 to TRBJ2-3; D is perhaps TRBD1 (5 bases). V was trimmed by 3 bases and J by 0 bases, leaving 7 bases between them. From germline, CDR1 is SGHNT and CDR2 YENEEA. CDR3 length: 14 residues. The CDR3 is CASSLGQSTDTQYF. The CDR3 coding sequence is TGTGCCAGCAGCTTGGGGCAAAGCACAGATACGCAGTATTTT. The whole variable domain, filled in from reference TRBV11-3 and TRBJ2-3, reads EAGVVQSPRYKIIEKKQPVAFWCNPISGHNTLYWYLQNLGQGPELLIRYENEEAVDDSQLPKDRFSAERLKGVDSTLKIQPAELGDSAVYLCASSLGQSTDTQYFGPGTRLTVL.

The chain uses TRBV28 and TRBJ1-5; D ambiguous. CDR1 and CDR2 (germline): MDHEN, SYDVKM. This CDR3 has 12 residues. V was trimmed by 5 bases and J by 7 bases, leaving 9 bases between them. CDR3 in DNA: TGTGCCAGCAGTCCCCGTCCGCAGCCCCAGCATTTT. Its protein is CASSPRPQPQHF.

Comment on this clone: At one end, the junction sequence differs from germline, possibly due to a read error. The J gene is TRBJ1-3, the V gene TRBV4-3; D unresolved. Germline assignment: CDR1 LGHNA and CDR2 YSLEER. The CDR3 runs 13 residues. The CDR3 DNA is TGCGCCAGCAGCCAAGATCGGGTTGGGTCGAGACATTTT. This codes for CASSQDRVGSRHF.

The chain couples TRBV11-2 to TRBJ2-7; TRBD1 agrees at 9 bases. Germline V gene data show CDR1 as SGHAT and CDR2 as FQNNGV. The CDR3 sequence is 15 residues long. V shed 4 bases, J shed 4 bases, and the junction held 8 bases outside the gene matches. CDR3 amino acids: CASSYGTGIGYEQYF. The CDR3 DNA is TGTGCCAGCAGCTACGGGACAGGGATAGGATACGAGCAGTACTTC.

The CDR3 nucleotides read TGTGCCAGCAGCTTAGGGCTCTACGAGCAGTACTTC. Translating gives CASSLGLYEQYF. The chain combines TRBV11-2 with TRBJ2-7; no firm D call. Trimming stripped 1 base from V and 3 bases from J, with 4 bases between. This CDR3 has 12 amino acids. Looked up from germline, CDR1 is SGHAT and CDR2 is FQNNGV.

The gene calls are TRBV6-2 or TRBV6-3 and TRBJ1-1; D not certain. Trimming cost V 4 bases and J 2 bases, with 20 bases left between them. CDR1 MNHEY and CDR2 SVGEGT come from the germline V gene. CDR3 size: 17 residues. CDR3 nucleotide sequence: TGTGCCAGCAGTTCCGGTTTGACTGGCCTCCAAAACACTGAAGCTTTCTTT. Amino acid sequence: CASSSGLTGLQNTEAFF.